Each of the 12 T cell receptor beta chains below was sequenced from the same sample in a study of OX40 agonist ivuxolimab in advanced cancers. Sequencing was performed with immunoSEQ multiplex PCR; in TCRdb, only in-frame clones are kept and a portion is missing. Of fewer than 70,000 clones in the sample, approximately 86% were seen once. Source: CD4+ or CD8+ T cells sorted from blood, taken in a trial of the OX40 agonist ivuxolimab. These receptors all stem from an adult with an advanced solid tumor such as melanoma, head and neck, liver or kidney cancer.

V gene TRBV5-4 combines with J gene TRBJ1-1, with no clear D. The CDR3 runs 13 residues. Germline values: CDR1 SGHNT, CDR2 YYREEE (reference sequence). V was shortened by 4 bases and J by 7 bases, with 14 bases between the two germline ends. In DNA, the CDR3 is TGTGCCAGCAGCCGCGGCGGGTTAATTGAAGCTTTCTTT. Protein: CASSRGGLIEAFF.

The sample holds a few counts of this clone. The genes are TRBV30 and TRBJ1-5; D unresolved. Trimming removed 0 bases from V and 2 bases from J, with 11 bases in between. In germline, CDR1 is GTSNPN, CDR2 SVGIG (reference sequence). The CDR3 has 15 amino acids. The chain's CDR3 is CAWSVMGRGNQPQHF. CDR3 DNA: TGTGCCTGGAGTGTCATGGGAAGGGGCAATCAGCCCCAGCATTTT.

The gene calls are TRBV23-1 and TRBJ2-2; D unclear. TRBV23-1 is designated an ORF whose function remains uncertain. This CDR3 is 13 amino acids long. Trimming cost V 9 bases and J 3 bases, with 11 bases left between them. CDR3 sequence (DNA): TGCGCCAGTCATCCAAGTTACACCGGGGAGCTGTTTTTT. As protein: CASHPSYTGELFF.

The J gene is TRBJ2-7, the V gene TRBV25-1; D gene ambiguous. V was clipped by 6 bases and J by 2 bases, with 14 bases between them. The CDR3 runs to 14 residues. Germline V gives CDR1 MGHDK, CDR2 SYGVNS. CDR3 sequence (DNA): TGTGCCAGCAGGGACGCCCTCCTTCCCTACGAGCAGTACTTC. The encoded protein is CASRDALLPYEQYF.

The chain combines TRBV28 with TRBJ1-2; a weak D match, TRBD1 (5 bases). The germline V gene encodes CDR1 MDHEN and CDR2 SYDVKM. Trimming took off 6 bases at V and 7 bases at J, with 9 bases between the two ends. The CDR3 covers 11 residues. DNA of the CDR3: TGTGCCAGCAGACTACAGGTTGGCTACACCTTC. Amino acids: CASRLQVGYTF.

The CDR3, as DNA: TGTGCCAGCAGCCTATCAAAGAGGGGTACGCAGTATTTT. It translates to CASSLSKRGTQYF. The chain links TRBV7-8 to TRBJ2-3; D is possibly TRBD1 or TRBD2 (5 bases each). Germline V gene data show CDR1 as SGHVS and CDR2 as FQNEAQ. CDR3 length equals 13 residues. The V end lost 5 bases, the J end lost 8 bases, and 14 bases lay between the germline ends.

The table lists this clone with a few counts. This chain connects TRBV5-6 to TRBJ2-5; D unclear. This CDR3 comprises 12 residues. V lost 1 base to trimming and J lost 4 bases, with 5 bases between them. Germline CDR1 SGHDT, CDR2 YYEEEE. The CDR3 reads CASSLRGETQYF. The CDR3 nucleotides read TGTGCCAGCAGCTTGCGTGGAGAGACCCAGTACTTC. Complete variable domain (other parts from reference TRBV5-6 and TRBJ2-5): DAGVTQSPTHLIKTRGQQVTLRCSPKSGHDTVSWYQQALGQGPQFIFQYYEEEERQRGNFPDRFSGHQFPNYSSELNVNALLLGDSALYLCASSLRGETQYFGPGTRLLVL.

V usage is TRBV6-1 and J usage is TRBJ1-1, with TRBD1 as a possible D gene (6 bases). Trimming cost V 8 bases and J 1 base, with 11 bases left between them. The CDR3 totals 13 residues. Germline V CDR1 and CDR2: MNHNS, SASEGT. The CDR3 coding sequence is TGTGCCAGCGCGTTAGGGGGGAACACTGAAGCTTTCTTT. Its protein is CASALGGNTEAFF.

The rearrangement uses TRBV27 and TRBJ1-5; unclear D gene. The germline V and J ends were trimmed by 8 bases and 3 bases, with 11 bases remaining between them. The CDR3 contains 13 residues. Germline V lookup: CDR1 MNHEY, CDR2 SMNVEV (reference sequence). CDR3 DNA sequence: TGTGCCAGCCGGGATACGAACAATCAGCCCCAGCATTTT. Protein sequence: CASRDTNNQPQHF.

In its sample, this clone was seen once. The CDR3 nucleotides are TGTGCCAGCAGTTACGACCAGGCCCTGAACACTGAAGCTTTCTTT. Translation: CASSYDQALNTEAFF. This chain connects TRBV6-6 to TRBJ1-1; D uncertain. V lost 2 bases to trimming and J lost 0 bases, with 10 bases between them. The CDR3 extends over 15 amino acids. Per the germline V gene, CDR1 is MNHNY and CDR2 is SVGAGI (reference sequence).

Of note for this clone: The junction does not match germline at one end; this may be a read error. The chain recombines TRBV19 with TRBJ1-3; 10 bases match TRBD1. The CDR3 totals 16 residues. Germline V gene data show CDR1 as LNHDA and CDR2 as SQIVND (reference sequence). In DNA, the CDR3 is TGTGCCAGTAGTCCACGACAGGGGGCAGAAGGAAACACCATGTATTTT. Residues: CASSPRQGAEGNTMYF.

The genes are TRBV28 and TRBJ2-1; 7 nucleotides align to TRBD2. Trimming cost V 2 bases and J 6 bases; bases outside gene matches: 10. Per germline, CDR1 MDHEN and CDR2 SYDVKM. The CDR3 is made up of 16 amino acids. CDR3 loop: CASSLAGVRLGNEQFF. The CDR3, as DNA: TGTGCCAGCAGTTTAGCGGGAGTACGTCTGGGCAATGAGCAGTTCTTC. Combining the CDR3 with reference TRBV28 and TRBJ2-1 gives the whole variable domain DVKVTQSSRYLVKRTGEKVFLECVQDMDHENMFWYRQDPGLGLRLIYFSYDVKMKEKGDIPEGYSVSREKKERFSLILESASTNQTSMYLCASSLAGVRLGNEQFFGPGTRLTVL.